This TCR beta chain was observed in a study of Graves' ophthalmopathy and Graves' hyperthyroidism listed by TCRdb under 2018. About the full investigation: Peripheral blood was collected before any treatment was given, at the time of initial diagnosis. In roughly 6 hyperthyroidism patients, the T-cell repertoires found in thyroid tissue were compared with those found in blood. For training and testing, the approximately 92 patients in the discovery cohort were randomly divided in a 7:3 ratio. In total, 135 blood samples were TCR-sequenced: fewer than 50 ophthalmopathy, some 75 hyperthyroidism and roughly 17 hyperthyroidism-to-ophthalmopathy patients. After sampling, hyperthyroidism patients received methimazole starting at 30 mg daily, and ophthalmopathy patients received high-dose intravenous methylprednisolone. An independent validation cohort comprised roughly 20 hyperthyroidism patients and 15 to 17 patients who later progressed from hyperthyroidism to ophthalmopathy. The study used TCR beta repertoire signatures to distinguish Graves' ophthalmopathy from Graves' hyperthyroidism and to predict progression to ophthalmopathy. To explore V-J signatures that separate ophthalmopathy from hyperthyroidism, a discovery set of about 98 patients was enrolled, consisting of fewer than 45 with ophthalmopathy and some 59 with stable hyperthyroidism.

For repertoire sequencing, TCR beta CDR3 regions were amplified from RNA transcripts. The first round was an RT-PCR using HTBI primers with the Qiagen OneStep RT-PCR kit, and this first round was followed by a second-round multiplex PCR, then size selection and purification. The libraries underwent paired-end sequencing with 100 bp reads on an Illumina HiSeq2000. In the original analysis: SOAPnuke was used to process the reads, removing any read that contained adapters or uncalled bases, had a mean Phred below 15, or lacked an exact match to the constant primer or identifier. High-quality paired reads were merged with COPE v1.2.5. Each unique nucleotide sequence was treated as a clonotype, and MiTCR v1.1 was used to align the clonotypes to the IMGT TRB V, D and J references. Only V-J combinations with frequency above 0.0001 were analysed, covering approximately 99% of repertoires. A TCR clonal expansion and chaos score per V-J combination was defined as the ratio of F50 clonal expansion to chaos observed in the TCRdist matrix. Welch's t-statistics and random forest were used to reduce features to about a dozen V-J combinations, which were fed into a naive Bayes classifier. The Morisita-Horn index was used to measure how similar the thyroid and blood repertoires were. Starting from the raw public reads, TCRdb applied fastp trimming at Q25, assembled clones with MiXCR and retained in-frame beta chains. Each entry merges the rows of one CDR3 protein and shows their most common DNA and genes. TCRdb, not the original authors, processed these V and J calls. This sample holds roughly 610,000 distinct CDR3 sequences; 22% were observed only once. The ten top clones hold approximately 6.5% of the sample.

This clonotype was observed at least ten times. Its antigen target is currently unknown. Base qualities are not provided; no much larger clone lies one nucleotide away. From cysteine to phenylalanine, the CDR3 is 12 amino acids long. The CDR3 DNA has 36 bases and is translated from base 1. The germline V gene provides CDR1 SQVTM and CDR2 ANQGSEA. Trimming costs V 4 bases and J 3 bases, and their ends lie 10 bases apart. Study-wide findings and limitations: Among expanded thyroid clonotypes with frequency above 0.001, most also showed up in blood, which suggests that blood repertoires may reflect the thyroid immune response. In cross-validation, the 13-signature model distinguished ophthalmopathy from stable hyperthyroidism with less than 90% sensitivity and 81.08% specificity, while in the test set the corresponding values were roughly 80% and 75%. In validation, the model predicted ophthalmopathy progression with less than 71% sensitivity and approximately 72% specificity; some 13 predicted patients were CT-confirmed with GO in a median of roughly 6.8 months. Sample size was not statistically predetermined, and group allocation was not concealed from the investigators.

Hyperthyroidism was defined as stable when no progression to ophthalmopathy occurred within 18 months of follow-up. Patients with hyperthyroidism were aged 18 to 65 years, had been newly diagnosed, and had a disease duration of less than 2 months. Anyone with other autoimmune diseases, uncontrolled infections, pregnancy or lactation was excluded from the study. Clinical symptoms, serum thyroxine, TRAb, thyroid ultrasound and orbital computed tomography were used for diagnosis. Ficoll-Paque density gradient centrifugation was used to isolate PBMCs from approximately 10 ml of fresh peripheral blood. Total RNA was extracted using Trizol reagent, and RNA quality was checked on an Agilent 2100 Bioanalyzer.

The rearrangement joined TRBV29-1 to TRBJ2-7, and TRBD2 may be the D gene, going by 6 matching bases. This receptor was identified in a young woman with stable Graves' hyperthyroidism. Some clones in this sample may be carry-over from other donors' samples. Donor details come from another sample of the same person, matched by shared clones. Sample: peripheral blood. The CDR3 here reads CSVVSGLYEQYF. The sequenced DNA is TGCAGCGTTGTCAGCGGGCTCTACGAGCAGTACTTC.